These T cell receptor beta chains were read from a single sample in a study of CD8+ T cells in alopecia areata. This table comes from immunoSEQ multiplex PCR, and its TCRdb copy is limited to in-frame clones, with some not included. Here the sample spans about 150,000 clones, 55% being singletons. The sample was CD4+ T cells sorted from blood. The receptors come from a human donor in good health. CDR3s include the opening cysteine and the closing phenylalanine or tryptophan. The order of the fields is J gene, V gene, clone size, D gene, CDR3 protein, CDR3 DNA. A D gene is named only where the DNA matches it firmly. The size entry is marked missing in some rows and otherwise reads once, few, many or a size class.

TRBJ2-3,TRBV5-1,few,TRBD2,CASSPGLYTDTQYF,TGCGCCAGCAGTCCGGGACTATACACAGATACGCAGTATTTT
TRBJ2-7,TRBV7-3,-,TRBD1,CASSPDRGPYEQYF,TGTGCCAGCAGCCCGGACAGGGGCCCCTACGAGCAGTACTTC
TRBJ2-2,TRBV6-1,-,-,CASPRFLTGELFF,TGTGCCAGCCCCCGGTTCCTCACCGGGGAGCTGTTTTTT
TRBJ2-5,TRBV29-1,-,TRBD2,CSVAVSGSSETQYF,TGCAGCGTTGCGGTTAGCGGGAGCTCGGAGACCCAGTACTTC
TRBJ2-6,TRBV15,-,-,CATSAGANVLTF,TGTGCCACCAGCGCTGGGGCCAACGTCCTGACTTTC
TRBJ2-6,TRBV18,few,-,CASSPGRWANVLTF,TGTGCCAGCTCACCGGGACGGTGGGCCAACGTCCTGACTTTC
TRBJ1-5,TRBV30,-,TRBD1,CAWSYTGVEPQHF,TGTGCCTGGAGTTACACAGGGGTAGAGCCCCAGCATTTT
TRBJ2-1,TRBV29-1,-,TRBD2,CSAVAGSTYNEQFF,TGCAGCGCCGTAGCGGGAAGTACCTACAATGAGCAGTTCTTC
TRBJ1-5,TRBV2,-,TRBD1,CASSVQGASNQPQHF,TGTGCCAGCAGTGTTCAGGGGGCGAGCAATCAGCCCCAGCATTTT
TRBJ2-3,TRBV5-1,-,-,CASSLDGTSTDTQYF,TGCGCCAGCAGCTTGGACGGGACTAGCACAGATACGCAGTATTTT
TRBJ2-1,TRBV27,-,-,CASRAWGSNEQFF,TGTGCCAGCAGGGCGTGGGGGTCCAATGAGCAGTTCTTC
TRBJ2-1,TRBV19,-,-,CASSGTWGNEQFF,TGTGCCAGTAGCGGAACATGGGGGAATGAGCAGTTCTTC
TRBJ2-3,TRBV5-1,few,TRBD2,CASSKGLAGGTDTQYF,TGCGCCAGCAGCAAGGGACTAGCGGGAGGTACAGATACGCAGTATTTT
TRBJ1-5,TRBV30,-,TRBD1,CAWSPSLTGSNQPQHF,TGTGCCTGGAGTCCCTCCCTGACAGGGAGCAATCAGCCCCAGCATTTT
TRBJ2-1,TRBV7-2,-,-,CASGRQGTTNNNEQFF,TGTGCCAGCGGCCGGCAAGGGACGACAAACAACAATGAGCAGTTCTTC
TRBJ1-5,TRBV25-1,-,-,CASSGQGQPQHF,TGTGCCAGCAGTGGGCAGGGTCAGCCCCAGCATTTT
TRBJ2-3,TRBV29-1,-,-,CSVARTGSTDTQYF,TGCAGCGTCGCCCGGACTGGGAGCACAGATACGCAGTATTTT
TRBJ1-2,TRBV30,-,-,CAWSKLSGYTF,TGTGCCTGGAGTAAACTGAGTGGCTACACCTTC
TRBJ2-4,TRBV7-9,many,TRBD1,CASSPGTGGKNIQYF,TGTGCCAGCAGCCCCGGGACAGGGGGCAAAAACATTCAGTACTTC
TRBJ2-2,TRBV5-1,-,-,CASSSGGSGELFF,TGCGCCAGCAGCTCTGGAGGGTCCGGGGAGCTGTTTTTT
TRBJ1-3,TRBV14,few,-,CASSQRGSGNTIYF,TGTGCCAGCAGCCAGAGGGGATCGGGAAACACCATATATTTT
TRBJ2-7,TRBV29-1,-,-,CSTTDSYEQYF,TGCAGCACGACGGACAGTTACGAGCAGTACTTC
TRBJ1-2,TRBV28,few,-,CASSPDTWSGGYTF,TGTGCCAGCAGTCCCGATACATGGTCAGGTGGCTACACCTTC
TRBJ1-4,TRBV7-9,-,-,CASSYPSTTNEKLFF,TGTGCCAGCAGCTATCCAAGTACAACTAATGAAAAACTGTTTTTT
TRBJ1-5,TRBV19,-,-,CASSIEQSTLVGQPQHF,TGTGCCAGTAGTATAGAGCAGTCGACATTGGTAGGTCAGCCCCAGCATTTT
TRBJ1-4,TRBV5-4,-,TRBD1,CASTCWRRGFNEKLFF,TGTGCCAGCACTTGCTGGCGCAGGGGGTTTAATGAAAAACTGTTTTTT
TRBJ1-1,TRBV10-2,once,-,CASSELWDTEAFF,TGCGCCAGCAGTGAGCTCTGGGACACTGAAGCTTTCTTT
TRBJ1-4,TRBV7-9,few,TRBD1,CASSLTQGREKLFF,TGTGCCAGCAGCTTAACACAGGGGAGGGAAAAACTGTTTTTT
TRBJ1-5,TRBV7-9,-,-,CASSSTVVSNQPQHF,TGTGCCAGCAGCTCCACAGTAGTTAGCAATCAGCCCCAGCATTTT
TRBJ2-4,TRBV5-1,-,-,CASSLEAGAKNIQYF,TGCGCCAGCAGCTTGGAAGCGGGAGCCAAAAACATTCAGTACTTC
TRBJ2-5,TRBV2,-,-,CASSEVGGGETQYF,TGTGCCAGCAGTGAAGTAGGAGGGGGAGAGACCCAGTACTTC
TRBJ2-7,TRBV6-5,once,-,CASSKPGGSTWEQYF,TGTGCCAGCAGCAAACCAGGAGGGTCTACTTGGGAGCAGTACTTC
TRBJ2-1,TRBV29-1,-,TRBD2,CSVEPRTSGIYNEQFF,TGCAGCGTTGAACCAAGGACTAGCGGGATCTACAATGAGCAGTTCTTC
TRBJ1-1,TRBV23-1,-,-,CASSQSGEKTGDTEAFF,TGCGCCAGCAGTCAATCCGGCGAAAAGACCGGGGACACTGAAGCTTTCTTT
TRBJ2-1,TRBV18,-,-,CASSPERPLQFF,TGTGCCAGCTCACCAGAGCGGCCACTGCAGTTCTTC
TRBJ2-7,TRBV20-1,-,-,CSAWATYEQYF,TGCAGCGCTTGGGCGACCTACGAGCAGTACTTC
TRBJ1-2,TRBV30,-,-,CASIRGGKRGYTF,TGTGCCTCCATCAGAGGAGGAAAGCGTGGCTACACCTTC
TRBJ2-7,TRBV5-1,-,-,CASSLVRSGSYEQYF,TGCGCCAGCAGCTTGGTCCGGAGTGGATCCTACGAGCAGTACTTC
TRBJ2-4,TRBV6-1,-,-,CASSEADLLAKNIQYF,TGTGCCAGCAGTGAAGCCGACCTTCTAGCCAAAAACATTCAGTACTTC
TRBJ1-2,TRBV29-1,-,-,CSVEGLRGGYGYTF,TGCAGCGTTGAAGGCCTCAGGGGAGGCTATGGCTACACCTTC
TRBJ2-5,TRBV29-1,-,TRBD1,CSTGQGFQETQYF,TGCAGCACAGGACAGGGATTCCAAGAGACCCAGTACTTC
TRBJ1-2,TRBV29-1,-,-,CSVGAGGAFYGYTF,TGCAGCGTTGGGGCGGGGGGCGCGTTCTATGGCTACACCTTC